One and the same sample provided the 21 T cell receptor beta chains below, sequenced in a study of shared clonotypes between healthy human individuals. Measured with immunoSEQ multiplex PCR; TCRdb has only the in-frame clones, and not every one. The sample lists around 500,000 clones; roughly four fifths were seen once. Source material: PBMCs. The receptors come from a woman aged 40 to 50 in good health. Some clones in this sample may be carry-over from other donors' samples.

This clone has just one count. The chain has TRBV27 and TRBJ2-7, with 10 bases lining up with TRBD2. In germline, CDR1 is MNHEY, CDR2 SMNVEV (reference sequence). Germline trimming cut 1 base from V and 1 base from J; bases unmatched to any gene: 4. The CDR3 runs to 16 residues. The CDR3 spells CASSLFASGSSYEQYF. The CDR3 nucleotides read TGTGCCAGCAGTTTATTTGCTAGCGGGAGTTCCTACGAGCAGTACTTC.

The chain recombines TRBV14 with TRBJ1-4; a weak D match, TRBD1 (5 bases). CDR1 SGHDN and CDR2 FVKESK come from the germline V gene. The V gene lost 1 base and the J gene lost 7 bases, with 7 bases spanning the gap. The CDR3 covers 13 residues. In DNA, the CDR3 is TGTGCCAGCAGCCAAGTGGGACCTGAAAAACTGTTTTTT. Translated: CASSQVGPEKLFF.

V usage is TRBV19 and J usage is TRBJ2-2, with 8 bases aligning to TRBD1. The CDR3 has 17 amino acids. CDR1 and CDR2 from the germline V gene are LNHDA and SQIVND (reference sequence). V lost 6 bases and J lost 1; bases outside the gene matches: 10. The CDR3 DNA follows: TGTGCCAGTAGCCGGGGCGCAGGGGGCCTGAACACCGGGGAGCTGTTTTTT. Protein: CASSRGAGGLNTGELFF.

J is TRBJ2-1 and V is TRBV7-6; a weak D match, TRBD1 (6 bases). The CDR3 consists of 16 residues. From germline, CDR1 is SGHVS and CDR2 FNYEAQ. V dropped 2 bases and J dropped 2 bases, with 13 bases sitting between them. CDR3 in DNA: TGTGCCAGCAGCTTAATTCTGAGGGGGACCTACAATGAGCAGTTCTTC. Translated: CASSLILRGTYNEQFF.

In its sample, this clone was seen a few times. The V and J genes are TRBV5-4 and TRBJ2-1, with TRBD2 as a possible D gene (6 bases). V lost 4 bases, J lost 4 bases, and 15 bases lay in between. The CDR3 runs 15 residues. Germline V lookup: CDR1 SGHNT, CDR2 YYREEE (reference sequence). Here the CDR3 reads CASSVRGGVYNEQFF. The CDR3, as DNA: TGTGCCAGCAGCGTCAGAGGCGGGGTATACAATGAGCAGTTCTTC. The variable domain in full, with the rest retrieved from reference TRBV5-4 and TRBJ2-1, is ETGVTQSPTHLIKTRGQQVTLRCSSQSGHNTVSWYQQALGQGPQFIFQYYREEENGRGNFPPRFSGLQFPNYSSELNVNALELDDSALYLCASSVRGGVYNEQFFGPGTRLTVL.

Points on this clone: The likely explanation is a read error, given a far larger clone one base away. The gene calls are TRBV6-5 and TRBJ2-1, with 10 bases aligning to TRBD2. Germline CDR1 MNHEY, CDR2 SVGAGI. Trimming removed 0 bases from V and 4 bases from J; junction bases left unmatched: 0. The CDR3 is 15 residues long. Written as DNA, the CDR3 is TGTGCCAGCAGTTACTCGACTAGCGGGTACAATGAGCAGTTCTTC. This encodes CASSYSTSGYNEQFF.

This chain links TRBV5-6 with TRBJ2-3; 7 positions match TRBD2. The length of the CDR3 is 13 residues. CDR1 SGHDT and CDR2 YYEEEE come from the germline V gene. V dropped 7 bases and J dropped 2; count of bases not matched to a gene: 4. CDR3: CASRDYTTDTQYF. The DNA of the CDR3 is TGTGCCAGCCGGGACTATACCACAGATACGCAGTATTTT.

The rearrangement uses TRBV6-1 and TRBJ1-1, with 7 bases aligning to TRBD1. J was trimmed by 0 bases and V by 4 bases; bases with no gene match: 5. Germline values: CDR1 MNHNS, CDR2 SASEGT. CDR3 length: 15 amino acids. In DNA form, the CDR3 reads TGTGCCAGCAGTGCAAACAGGGGCTTGAACACTGAAGCTTTCTTT. The encoded protein is CASSANRGLNTEAFF.

This clone was observed many times. V is TRBV5-4 and J is TRBJ2-5; TRBD1 is a possible D gene (6 bases). The CDR3 covers 14 residues. Germline CDR1 and CDR2: SGHNT and YYREEE (reference sequence). Trimming took off 5 bases at V and 1 base at J, with 12 bases between the two ends. CDR3 in DNA: TGTGCCAGCAGTCGGACAGTCTTCCAAGAGACCCAGTACTTC. Translating it yields CASSRTVFQETQYF.

The genes are TRBV6-1 and TRBJ1-5, with D maybe TRBD1 (5 bases). The CDR3 loop spans 13 amino acids. Trimming took off 7 bases at V and 5 bases at J, with 12 bases between the two ends. In germline, CDR1 is MNHNS, CDR2 SASEGT. Here the CDR3 DNA reads TGTGCCAGCATAGCGGGACGACATCAGCCCCAGCATTTT. It yields the protein CASIAGRHQPQHF.

The rearrangement links TRBV6-6 to TRBJ1-2; no reliable D call. Germline V gene data show CDR1 as MNHNY and CDR2 as SVGAGI (reference sequence). Trimming shortened V by 2 bases and J by 2 bases, and 9 bases separated the two germline ends. This CDR3 is built from 14 residues. CDR3 coding DNA: TGTGCCAGCAGTTACGGATCCGCAAACTATGGCTACACCTTC. This sequence encodes CASSYGSANYGYTF.

The chain employs TRBV27 and TRBJ1-1; 10 bases agree with TRBD1. In germline, CDR1 is MNHEY, CDR2 SMNVEV (reference sequence). CDR3 length: 15 residues. Trimming took 5 bases from V and 3 from J; bases not matched to a gene: 6. The CDR3 sequence: CASSPRTGGDTEAFF. In DNA, the CDR3 is TGTGCCAGCAGTCCCAGGACAGGGGGGGACACTGAAGCTTTCTTT.

This chain uses TRBV4-3 with TRBJ1-1, with a weak D call TRBD1 (6 bases). The CDR3 sequence is 15 residues long. Germline-derived CDR1 and CDR2 are LGHNA and YSLEER. V lost 0 bases, J lost 5 bases, and 13 bases lay in between. The CDR3 DNA sequence: TGCGCCAGCAGCCAAGATGCGGGGGGGCGAACTGAAGCTTTCTTT. Translated: CASSQDAGGRTEAFF.

The genes are TRBV11-2 and TRBJ2-1; no reliable D call. CDR1 is SGHAT and CDR2 is FQNNGV in the germline V gene. CDR3 length: 15 residues. V dropped 1 base and J dropped 9 bases, with 16 bases sitting between them. The CDR3 sequence: CASSLGLRPECEQFF. In nucleotides, the CDR3 is TGTGCCAGCAGCTTAGGCCTACGTCCCGAATGTGAGCAGTTCTTC.

This clone was found a few times. V is TRBV27 and J is TRBJ1-1; 8 bases match TRBD1. CDR3 size: 14 residues. Germline V gives CDR1 MNHEY, CDR2 SMNVEV (reference sequence). With V trimmed by 5 bases and J by 1 base, 3 bases remained unmatched. The CDR3 loop reads CASSRTGWNTEAFF. The CDR3 nucleotides are TGTGCCAGCAGTAGGACAGGGTGGAACACTGAAGCTTTCTTT.

The chain recombines TRBV19 with TRBJ1-5, with 12 bases identical to TRBD1. V shed 4 bases and J 6 bases; nucleotides not matched to a gene: 7. The CDR3 length is 16 residues. The germline CDR1 and CDR2 sequences are LNHDA and SQIVND (reference sequence). CDR3 region: CASSTSRDRGPQPQHF. For the CDR3, the DNA is TGTGCCAGTAGTACCTCCCGGGACAGGGGGCCTCAGCCCCAGCATTTT.

The chain is built from TRBV6-5 and TRBJ2-7, with a tentative D call TRBD1 (6 bases). From germline, CDR1 is MNHEY and CDR2 SVGAGI. This CDR3 is built from 13 residues. Trimming removed 0 bases at V and 12 bases at J, with 15 bases between. The CDR3 nucleotides read TGTGCCAGCAGTTACTCACAGGGCGGACTTCTGTACTTC. Translation gives CASSYSQGGLLYF.

V usage is TRBV9 and J usage is TRBJ1-2, with TRBD1 as a possible D gene (6 bases). This CDR3 region has 15 residues. Looked up from germline, CDR1 is SGDLS and CDR2 is YYNGEE. The V end was cut by 0 bases, the J end by 3 bases, with 12 bases between. The CDR3 is CASSVGGRQDYGYTF. As DNA, the CDR3 is TGTGCCAGCAGCGTAGGGGGCCGACAGGACTATGGCTACACCTTC.

The V call is TRBV28, the J call TRBJ2-5; 10 bases are a match to TRBD1. Germline trimming cut 1 base from V and 7 bases from J; bases unmatched to any gene: 9. Germline CDR1 is MDHEN and CDR2 is SYDVKM. The CDR3 is 16 amino acids. The DNA of the CDR3 is TGTGCCAGCAGTTTATCGGGACAGGGGCATTCGGGGACCCAGTACTTC. Translating gives CASSLSGQGHSGTQYF. Full variable domain (missing parts from reference TRBV28 and TRBJ2-5): DVKVTQSSRYLVKRTGEKVFLECVQDMDHENMFWYRQDPGLGLRLIYFSYDVKMKEKGDIPEGYSVSREKKERFSLILESASTNQTSMYLCASSLSGQGHSGTQYFGPGTRLLVL.

The rearrangement uses TRBV28 and TRBJ1-2, with D uncertain. V was trimmed by 6 bases and J by 5 bases, leaving 7 bases between them. CDR3 length: 11 residues. CDR1 MDHEN and CDR2 SYDVKM come from the germline V gene. Here the CDR3 reads CASSSGYGYTF. In DNA, the CDR3 is TGTGCCAGCAGCTCCGGATATGGCTACACCTTC.

V gene TRBV7-9 combines with J gene TRBJ2-1; tentative D call: TRBD1 (5 bases). Trimming took off 0 bases at V and 8 bases at J, with 11 bases between the two ends. CDR1 is SEHNR, CDR2 FQNEAQ, per germline (reference sequence). This CDR3 has 14 amino acids. The CDR3 DNA sequence: TGTGCCAGCAGCTTAGCAGGGGCAAACGATGAGCAGTTCTTC. Its protein product is CASSLAGANDEQFF.